This record looks at one T cell receptor (beta chain) sequence and its context. Its target is not known. Sequencing used immunoSEQ multiplex PCR; TCRdb keeps in-frame clones, though not all of them. The repertoire holds more than 45,000 clones, with approximately 82% as singletons. This record belongs to a study of identifying expanded T cells in peripheral blood. Trimming took 0 bases from V and 3 from J, leaving 22 bases between them. The germline gives CDR1 SGHTS, CDR2 YDEGEE. The CDR3 length is 18 residues. Overall study results and limits: Variance in clone template counts between roughly two-week samples significantly increased with total template count across all healthy donors. Technical replicates showed approximately 1.2 changed clones; approximately 2 weeks roughly 16; four weeks 19.

Collection occurred without any documented infections or immune events in donors. Sample: blood. The rearrangement joins TRBV5-8 to TRBJ2-7, with D perhaps assigned TRBD1 or TRBD2 (5 bases each). This TCR was sampled from a person aged 18 to 70 in good health. CDR3 sequence: CASSLVKSSRGVRYEQYF. The CDR3 region has the DNA TGTGCCAGCAGCTTGGTCAAGTCTTCCCGAGGGGTGCGCTACGAGCAGTACTTC.